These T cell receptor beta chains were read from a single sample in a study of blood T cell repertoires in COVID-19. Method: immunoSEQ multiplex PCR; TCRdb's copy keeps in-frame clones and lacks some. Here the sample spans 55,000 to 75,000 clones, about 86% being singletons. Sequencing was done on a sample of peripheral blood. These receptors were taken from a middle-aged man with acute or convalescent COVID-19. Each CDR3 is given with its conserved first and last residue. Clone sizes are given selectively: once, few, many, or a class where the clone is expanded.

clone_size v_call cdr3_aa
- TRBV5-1 CASSLGTSGYEQYF
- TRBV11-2 CASSWAGDQETQYF
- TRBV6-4 CASSDAIPFLMFSGNTIYF
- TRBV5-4 CASSPGGLASYNEQFF
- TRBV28 CASSLLAGGIEQYF
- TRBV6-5 CASRLAGENTGELFF
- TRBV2 CASSGQGGQPQHF
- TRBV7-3 CASSSPPGLATDTQYF
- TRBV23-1 CAPGTEAFF
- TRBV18 CASSPGQGPSYEQYF
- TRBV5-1 CASSFGSGELFF
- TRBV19 CASSPMGQGYGYTF
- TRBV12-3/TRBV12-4 CASMGRGFDGYTF
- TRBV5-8 CASSADRAHDSPLHF
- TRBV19 CASSPYTLSGNTIYF
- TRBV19 CASSHGQGGYTF
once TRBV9 CASSGTGTGSTDTQYF
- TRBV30 CAWRGRGRVPSYEQYF
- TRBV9 CASSLITGNTEAFF
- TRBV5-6 CASSLQDFSYNSPLHF
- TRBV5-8 CASSPDLSGGLSTDTQYF
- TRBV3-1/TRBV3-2 CASTGTSGTDTQYF
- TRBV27 CACSLRVTEKLFF
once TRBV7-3 CASSLAAGLAYEQYF
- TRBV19 CASSLRQGAVSNQPQHF
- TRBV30 CAWSGTDRNTIYF
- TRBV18 CASSPRLAEGEETQYF
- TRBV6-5 CASKDSNTDTQYF
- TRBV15 CATSREGLTEHNQPQHF
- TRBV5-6 CASSWRAGRGDTQYF
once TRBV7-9 CASSLGHRAEKQYF
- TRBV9 CASSGLDSEQYF
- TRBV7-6 CASSLAPAGGSSYNEQFF
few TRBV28 CASSNNRAGGYTF
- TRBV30 CAWTGDSNQPQHF
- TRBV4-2 CASSQSDRPNEKLFF
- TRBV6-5 CASSFVAGDPYNEQFF
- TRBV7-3 CASSPGGSPYNEQFF
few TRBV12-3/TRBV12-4 CASSFGGETQYF
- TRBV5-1 CASSGGQYPYEQYF
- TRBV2 CASRSSYEQYF
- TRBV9 CASSGPTGEGSPYEQYF
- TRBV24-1 CATSDPREPDTQYF
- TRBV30 CAWRVQVVAKSYNSPLHF
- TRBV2 CASNWAGLSELFF
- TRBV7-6 CASNAQGAVRETQYF
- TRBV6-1 CASSDGQGVGEKLFF
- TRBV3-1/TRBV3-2 CASSIGQGVGNEQFF
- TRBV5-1 CASSLDSTGYQPQHF
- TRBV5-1 CASSGGTNNPTAELFF
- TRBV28 CASSLRDSGTEAFF
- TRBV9 CASSVGQGKDSYNSPLHF
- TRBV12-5 CASGSTPNNEQFF
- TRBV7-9 CASSLYGGVSYNEQFF
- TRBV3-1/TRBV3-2 CASSHRTGNGNTIYF
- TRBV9 CASSGKTQDTQYF